This T cell receptor (beta chain) was recorded in a study of cytomegalovirus exposure and HLA in healthy donors. It was with 60 Vbeta and 13 Jbeta primers that the PCR ran. Generated by immunoSEQ multiplex PCR, the TCRdb table keeps only in-frame clones and is missing some. The repertoire holds under 150,000 clones, 73% seen once, with roughly 1.3% in the top ten. Findings and caveats of the study: Cytomegalovirus association was listed for about 180 TCR beta chains.

Trimming shortened V by 4 bases and J by 3 bases, and 5 bases separated the two germline ends. Germline values: CDR1 SGHVS, CDR2 FNYEAQ. This CDR3 is built from 12 residues. Of note for this clone: Its antigen is unidentified.

Sequencing was carried out using PBMCs. This TCR derives from a woman between 40 and 55 years old in good health and CMV-seronegative. This chain joins TRBV7-6 and TRBJ2-3; D remains unclear. CDR3: CASSYSTDTQYF. In DNA, the CDR3 is TGTGCCAGCAGCTACTCGACAGATACGCAGTATTTT.